These 15 T cell receptor beta chains share one sample of origin, sequenced in a study of blood T cell repertoires in COVID-19. TCRdb keeps only in-frame clones here, not all; method: immunoSEQ multiplex PCR. The sample lists 240,000 or so clones, approximately 82% occurring once. Sequencing was performed on peripheral blood. These receptors were collected from a man aged 25-45 years who had recovered from COVID-19.

This chain connects TRBV6-2 or TRBV6-3 to TRBJ2-7, with 12 bases that match TRBD2. J gave up 4 bases and V 5 bases, and 3 bases lay outside the gene matches. The CDR3 sequence is 14 residues long. Germline assignment: CDR1 MNHEY and CDR2 SVGEGT. CDR3 coding DNA: TGTGCCAGCAGTACCGGACTAGCGGGGTACGAGCAGTACGTC. Translating gives CASSTGLAGYEQYV.

CDR3 DNA: TGTGCCAGCTCACCATCCGGGACTTCTAACTATGGCTACACCTTC. It codes for CASSPSGTSNYGYTF. The rearrangement links TRBV18 to TRBJ1-2; possibly TRBD1 for D (5 bases). Trimming took off 2 bases at V and 0 bases at J, with 10 bases between the two ends. The germline gives CDR1 KGHSH, CDR2 LQKENI. The CDR3 loop spans 15 amino acids.

The chain employs TRBV7-6 and TRBJ1-4; D may be TRBD1 (6 bases). Germline V CDR1 and CDR2: SGHVS, FNYEAQ. Trimming took off 5 bases at V and 5 bases at J, with 18 bases between the two ends. The CDR3 has 16 amino acids. The CDR3 region is CASSPWGGRANEKLFF. The CDR3 region has the DNA TGTGCCAGCAGCCCATGGGGGGGCAGGGCCAATGAAAAACTGTTTTTT.

The V and J genes are TRBV13 and TRBJ2-4, with a weak D call TRBD1 (5 bases). Germline CDR1 and CDR2: PRHDT and FYEKMQ (reference sequence). Trimming took 6 bases from V and 3 from J, leaving 15 bases between them. The length of the CDR3 is 15 residues. The DNA of the CDR3 is TGTGCCAGCAGACCAAACGGACACCTCAAAAACATTCAGTACTTC. It specifies CASRPNGHLKNIQYF.

The gene calls are TRBV7-9 and TRBJ2-1; D call uncertain. CDR3 length: 14 residues. The V end lost 5 bases, the J end lost 2 bases, and 10 bases lay between the germline ends. Germline CDR1 reads SEHNR; CDR2 reads FQNEAQ (reference sequence). CDR3 nucleotides: TGTGCCAGCAGCGGCGGTTTCACCTACAATGAGCAGTTCTTC. Translating it yields CASSGGFTYNEQFF.

CDR3 loop: CASSPIPGQAHGYTF. DNA for the CDR3: TGTGCCAGCAGTCCTATTCCGGGACAGGCGCATGGCTACACCTTC. The rearrangement uses TRBV5-6 and TRBJ1-2, with TRBD1 identical over 8 bases. Looked up from germline, CDR1 is SGHDT and CDR2 is YYEEEE. Losses at the gene ends were 5 bases for V and 6 bases for J; bases not matched to a gene: 12. The CDR3 runs 15 residues.

V and J are TRBV3-1 (or the pseudogene TRBV3-2) and TRBJ1-1; D unresolved. The CDR3 spans 12 residues. Trimming shortened V by 0 bases and J by 11 bases, and 10 bases separated the two germline ends. Germline V CDR1 and CDR2: LGHDT, YNNKEL (reference sequence). CDR3 loop: CASSQDPGLAFF. The CDR3 DNA reads TGTGCCAGCAGCCAAGATCCTGGGCTGGCTTTCTTT.

This clone has just one count. The chain employs TRBV19 and TRBJ1-2, with a possible D match to TRBD1 (5 bases). This CDR3 is 16 amino acids long. In germline, CDR1 is LNHDA, CDR2 SQIVND (reference sequence). V was shortened by 7 bases and J by 7 bases, with 25 bases between the two germline ends. CDR3 sequence: CASTRPNDRSGSGYTF. The CDR3 region has the DNA TGTGCCAGTACTCGACCTAATGACAGATCCGGGAGTGGCTACACCTTC. The full variable domain, completed using reference TRBV19 and TRBJ1-2, is DGGITQSPKYLFRKEGQNVTLSCEQNLNHDAMYWYRQDPGQGLRLIYYSQIVNDFQKGDIAEGYSVSREKKESFPLTVTSAQKNPTAFYLCASTRPNDRSGSGYTFGSGTRLTVV.

This clone has just a few counts. The genes are TRBV6-5 and TRBJ2-2; tentative D call: TRBD1 (6 bases). V lost 7 bases, J lost 2 bases, and 11 bases lay in between. CDR1 and CDR2 (germline): MNHEY, SVGAGI. There are 14 residues in the CDR3. CDR3 residues: CASIRGTNTGELFF. The CDR3 DNA is TGTGCCAGCATTAGGGGGACCAACACCGGGGAGCTGTTTTTT.

J is TRBJ1-4 and V is TRBV29-1; TRBD1 is a possible D gene (5 bases). V shed 4 bases and J shed 7 bases, with 16 bases lying between them. The germline V gene encodes CDR1 SQVTM and CDR2 ANQGSEA. The CDR3 is 14 amino acids. The CDR3 spells CSVAPGDPSEKLFF. CDR3 sequence (DNA): TGCAGCGTTGCCCCGGGGGACCCCAGTGAAAAACTGTTTTTT. Variable domain in full (rest from reference TRBV29-1 and TRBJ1-4): SAVISQKPSRDICQRGTSLTIQCQVDSQVTMMFWYRQQPGQSLTLIATANQGSEATYESGFVIDKFPISRPNLTFSTLTVSNMSPEDSSIYLCSVAPGDPSEKLFFGSGTQLSVL.

V gene TRBV2 combines with J gene TRBJ2-7; possible D gene TRBD1, 6 bases. The CDR3 loop spans 13 amino acids. The V end lost 4 bases, the J end lost 2 bases, and 9 bases lay between the germline ends. The germline gives CDR1 SNHLY, CDR2 FYNNEI. The CDR3 loop is CASSARGAYEQYV. The CDR3 region has the DNA TGTGCCAGCAGTGCCAGGGGAGCCTACGAGCAGTACGTC.

The DNA of the CDR3 is TGTGCCAGCAGTCGGGCAGGGCCCTATGGCTACACCTTC. Its translation: CASSRAGPYGYTF. This chain joins TRBV5-6 and TRBJ1-2; D might be TRBD1 (5 bases). Trimming removed 5 bases at V and 4 bases at J, with 12 bases between. The germline CDR1 and CDR2 sequences are SGHDT and YYEEEE. The CDR3 sequence is 13 residues long.

The V call is TRBV6-4, the J call TRBJ2-7; 7 bases map to TRBD1. Germline trimming cut 6 bases from V and 2 bases from J; bases unmatched to any gene: 7. The CDR3 sequence is 14 residues long. Germline CDR1 reads MRHNA; CDR2 reads SNTAGT. CDR3 amino acids: CASSVDRKTYEQYF. DNA for the CDR3: TGTGCCAGCAGCGTGGACAGGAAGACCTACGAGCAGTACTTC.

The chain links TRBV7-6 to TRBJ2-7, with D unresolved. The length of the CDR3 is 11 residues. CDR1 and CDR2 (germline): SGHVS, FNYEAQ. This chain's CDR3 is CASSLGEVVEV. Here the CDR3 DNA reads TGTGCCAGCAGCTTAGGTGAAGTCGTAGAAGTC.

This clone was found many times. The V call is TRBV6-5, the J call TRBJ1-5; 7 bases map to TRBD1. The CDR3 is made up of 13 amino acids. V gave up 7 bases and J gave up 5 bases; unmatched junction bases: 5. Germline V gene sequence: CDR1 MNHEY, CDR2 SVGAGI. The CDR3 spells CASKLGGDQPQHF. CDR3 DNA: TGTGCCAGCAAACTAGGGGGCGATCAGCCCCAGCATTTT.